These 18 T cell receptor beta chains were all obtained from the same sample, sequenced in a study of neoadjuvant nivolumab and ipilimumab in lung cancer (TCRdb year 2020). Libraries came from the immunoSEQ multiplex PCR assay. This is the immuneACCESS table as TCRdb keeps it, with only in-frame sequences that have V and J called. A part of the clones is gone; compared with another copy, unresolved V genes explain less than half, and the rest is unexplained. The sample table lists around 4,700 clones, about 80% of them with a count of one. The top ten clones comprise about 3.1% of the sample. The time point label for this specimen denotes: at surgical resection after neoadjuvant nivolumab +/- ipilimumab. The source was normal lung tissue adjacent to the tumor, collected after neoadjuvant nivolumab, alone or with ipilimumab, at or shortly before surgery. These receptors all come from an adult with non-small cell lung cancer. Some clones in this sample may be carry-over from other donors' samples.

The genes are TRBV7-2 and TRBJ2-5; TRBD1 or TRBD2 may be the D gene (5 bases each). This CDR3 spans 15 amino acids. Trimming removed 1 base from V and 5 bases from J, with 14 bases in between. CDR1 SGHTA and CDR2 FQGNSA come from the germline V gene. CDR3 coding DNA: TGTGCCAGCAGCTTAGGGGACGGGTGGTTGGAGACCCAGTACTTC. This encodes CASSLGDGWLETQYF. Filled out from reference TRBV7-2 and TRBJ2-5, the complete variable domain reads GAGVSQSPSNKVTEKGKDVELRCDPISGHTALYWYRQSLGQGLEFLIYFQGNSAPDKSGLPSDRFSAERTGGSVSTLTIQRTQQEDSAVYLCASSLGDGWLETQYFGPGTRLLVL.

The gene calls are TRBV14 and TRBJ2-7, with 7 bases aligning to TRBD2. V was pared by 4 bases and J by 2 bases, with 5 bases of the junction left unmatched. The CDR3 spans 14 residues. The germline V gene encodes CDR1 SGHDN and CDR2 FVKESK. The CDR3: CASSLQRGAYEQYF. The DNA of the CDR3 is TGTGCCAGCAGCCTCCAGCGGGGCGCCTACGAGCAGTACTTC.

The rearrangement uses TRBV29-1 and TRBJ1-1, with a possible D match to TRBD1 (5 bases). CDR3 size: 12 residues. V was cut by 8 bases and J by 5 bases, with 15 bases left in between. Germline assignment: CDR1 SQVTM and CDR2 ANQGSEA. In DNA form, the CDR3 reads TGCAGCCCTCGGTACGGGGGAACTGAAGCTTTCTTT. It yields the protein CSPRYGGTEAFF.

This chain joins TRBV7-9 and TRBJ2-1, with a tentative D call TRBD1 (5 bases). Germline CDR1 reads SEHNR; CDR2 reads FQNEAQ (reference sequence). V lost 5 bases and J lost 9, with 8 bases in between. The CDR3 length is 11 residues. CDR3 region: CASSVRGEQFF. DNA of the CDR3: TGTGCCAGCAGCGTAAGGGGTGAGCAGTTCTTC.

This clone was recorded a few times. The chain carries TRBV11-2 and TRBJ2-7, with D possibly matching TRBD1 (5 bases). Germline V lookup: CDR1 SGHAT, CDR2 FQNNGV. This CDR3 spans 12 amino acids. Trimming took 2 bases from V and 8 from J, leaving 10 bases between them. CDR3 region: CASSLTTAKQYF. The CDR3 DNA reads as TGTGCCAGCAGCTTAACGACAGCGAAGCAGTACTTC.

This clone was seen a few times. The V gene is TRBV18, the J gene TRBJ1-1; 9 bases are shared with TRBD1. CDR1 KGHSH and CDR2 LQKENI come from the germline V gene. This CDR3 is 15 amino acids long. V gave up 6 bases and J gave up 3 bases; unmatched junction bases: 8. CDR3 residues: CASSLGQGWDTEAFF. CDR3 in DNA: TGTGCCAGCTCGTTAGGACAGGGGTGGGACACTGAAGCTTTCTTT.

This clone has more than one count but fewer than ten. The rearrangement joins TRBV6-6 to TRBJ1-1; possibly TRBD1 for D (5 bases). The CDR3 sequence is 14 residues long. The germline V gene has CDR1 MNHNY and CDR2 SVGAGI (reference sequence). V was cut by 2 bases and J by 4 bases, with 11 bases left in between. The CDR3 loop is CASSYDPGGTEAFF. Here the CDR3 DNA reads TGTGCCAGCAGTTACGACCCCGGGGGCACTGAAGCTTTCTTT.

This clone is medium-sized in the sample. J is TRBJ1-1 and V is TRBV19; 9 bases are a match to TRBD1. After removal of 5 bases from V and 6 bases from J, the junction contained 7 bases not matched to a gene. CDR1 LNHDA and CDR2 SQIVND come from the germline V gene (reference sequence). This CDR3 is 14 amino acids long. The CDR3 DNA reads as TGTGCCAGTAGTCCCGGACAGGGGAAGTCTGAAGCTTTCTTT. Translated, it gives CASSPGQGKSEAFF.

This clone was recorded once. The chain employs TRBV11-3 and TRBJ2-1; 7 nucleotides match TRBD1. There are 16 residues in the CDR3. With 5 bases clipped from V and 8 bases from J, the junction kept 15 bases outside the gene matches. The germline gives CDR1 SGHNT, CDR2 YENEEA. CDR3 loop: CASSRSQTGTVHEQFF. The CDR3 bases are TGTGCCAGCAGCCGTTCCCAGACGGGGACAGTCCATGAGCAGTTCTTC.

In DNA, the CDR3 is TGTGCCAGCAGGGGACTAGCGGGAGATGAGCAGTACTTC. It translates to CASRGLAGDEQYF. The chain carries TRBV7-9 and TRBJ2-7; the match to TRBD2 covers 14 bases. With 6 bases clipped from V and 7 bases from J, the junction kept 2 bases outside the gene matches. In germline, CDR1 is SEHNR, CDR2 FQNEAQ (reference sequence). The CDR3 consists of 13 residues. Based on the CDR3 plus reference TRBV7-9 and TRBJ2-7, the full variable domain is DTGVSQNPRHKITKRGQNVTFRCDPISEHNRLYWYRQTLGQGPEFLTYFQNEAQLEKSRLLSDRFSAERPKGSFSTLEIQRTEQGDSAMYLCASRGLAGDEQYFGPGTRLTVT.

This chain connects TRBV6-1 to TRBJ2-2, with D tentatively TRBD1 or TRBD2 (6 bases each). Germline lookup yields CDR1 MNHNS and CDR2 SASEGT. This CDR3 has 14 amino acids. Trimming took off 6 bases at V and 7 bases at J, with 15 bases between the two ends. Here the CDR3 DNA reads TGTGCCAGCAGCGGGGGCAAGGGGTTCGGGGAGCTGTTTTTT. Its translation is CASSGGKGFGELFF.

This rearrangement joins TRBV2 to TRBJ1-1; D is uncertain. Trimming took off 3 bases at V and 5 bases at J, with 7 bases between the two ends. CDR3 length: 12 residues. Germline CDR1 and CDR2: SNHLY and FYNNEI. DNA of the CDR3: TGTGCCAGCAGTGATCGGGGAACTGAAGCTTTCTTT. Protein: CASSDRGTEAFF.

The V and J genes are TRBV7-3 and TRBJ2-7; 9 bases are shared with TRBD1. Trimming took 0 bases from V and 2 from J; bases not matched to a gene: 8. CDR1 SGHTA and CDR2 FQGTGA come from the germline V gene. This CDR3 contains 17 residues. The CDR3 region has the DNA TGTGCCAGCAGCTTAACTGGAGGGACAGGGAGCCCCTACGAGCAGTACTTC. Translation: CASSLTGGTGSPYEQYF. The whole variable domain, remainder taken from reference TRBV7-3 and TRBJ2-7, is GAGVSQTPSNKVTEKGKYVELRCDPISGHTALYWYRQSLGQGPEFLIYFQGTGAADDSGLPNDRFFAVRPEGSVSTLKIQRTERGDSAVYLCASSLTGGTGSPYEQYFGPGTRLTVT.

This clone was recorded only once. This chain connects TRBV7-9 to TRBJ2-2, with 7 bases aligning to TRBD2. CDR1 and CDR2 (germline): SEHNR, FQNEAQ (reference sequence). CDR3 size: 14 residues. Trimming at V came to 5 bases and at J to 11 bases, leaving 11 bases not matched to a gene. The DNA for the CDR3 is TGTGCCAGCAGCCCGGGGGACTACGCGGTTGAGCTGTTTTTT. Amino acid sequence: CASSPGDYAVELFF.

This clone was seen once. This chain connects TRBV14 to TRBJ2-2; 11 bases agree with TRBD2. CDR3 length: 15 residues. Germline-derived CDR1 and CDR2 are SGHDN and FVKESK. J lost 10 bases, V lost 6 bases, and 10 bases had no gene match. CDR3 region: CASSHSGRGVVELFF. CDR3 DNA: TGTGCCAGCAGTCATAGCGGGAGGGGCGTTGTGGAGCTGTTTTTT.

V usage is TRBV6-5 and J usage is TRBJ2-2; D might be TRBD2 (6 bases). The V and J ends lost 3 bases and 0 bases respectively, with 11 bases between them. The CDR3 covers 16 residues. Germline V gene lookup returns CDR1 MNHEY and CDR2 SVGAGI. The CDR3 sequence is CASSYFRGANTGELFF. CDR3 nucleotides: TGTGCCAGCAGTTATTTCCGCGGGGCGAACACCGGGGAGCTGTTTTTT.

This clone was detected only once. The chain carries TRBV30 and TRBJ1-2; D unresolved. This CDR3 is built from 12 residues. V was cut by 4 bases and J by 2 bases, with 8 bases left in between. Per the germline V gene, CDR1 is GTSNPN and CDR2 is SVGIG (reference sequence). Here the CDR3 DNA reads TGTGCCTGGATGACAAGAAACTATGGCTACACCTTC. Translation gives CAWMTRNYGYTF.

Here the CDR3 reads CASTGAGFTGELFF. CDR3 sequence (DNA): TGTGCCAGCACCGGGGCCGGGTTCACCGGGGAGCTGTTTTTT. This sequence joins TRBV6-1 and TRBJ2-2; D is perhaps TRBD1 or TRBD2 (5 bases each). Per the germline V gene, CDR1 is MNHNS and CDR2 is SASEGT. The V and J ends lost 7 bases and 4 bases respectively, with 13 bases between them. The CDR3 covers 14 residues.